This T cell receptor beta chain was sequenced for a study of radiotherapy plus CTLA-4 blockade in lung cancer. Study-level information: There were objective responses in 18% of patients, and more than 30% had disease control.

Assay: immunoSEQ multiplex PCR; the TCRdb copy retains only in-frame clones and omits some. The table shows roughly 51,000 clones, with around 88% occurring only once. Overall study findings and caveats: Blood-borne expansion of tumor-derived TCR clones followed radiotherapy plus ipilimumab.

There are 15 residues in the CDR3. Trimming took off 6 bases at V and 1 base at J, with 16 bases between the two ends. In germline, CDR1 is SGHRS, CDR2 YFSETQ. To note about this clone: Its antigen is undetermined.

The sequenced sample was peripheral blood, obtained from a patient treated with radiotherapy plus ipilimumab. The sequence derives from a human donor with non-small cell lung cancer that progressed on radiotherapy plus ipilimumab. Some clones in this sample may be carry-over from other donors' samples. The V and J genes are TRBV5-1 and TRBJ2-5; unclear D gene. The CDR3 DNA follows: TGCGCCAGCACCCCCCAGGCTGCCTTCCAAGAGACCCAGTACTTC. It specifies CASTPQAAFQETQYF.